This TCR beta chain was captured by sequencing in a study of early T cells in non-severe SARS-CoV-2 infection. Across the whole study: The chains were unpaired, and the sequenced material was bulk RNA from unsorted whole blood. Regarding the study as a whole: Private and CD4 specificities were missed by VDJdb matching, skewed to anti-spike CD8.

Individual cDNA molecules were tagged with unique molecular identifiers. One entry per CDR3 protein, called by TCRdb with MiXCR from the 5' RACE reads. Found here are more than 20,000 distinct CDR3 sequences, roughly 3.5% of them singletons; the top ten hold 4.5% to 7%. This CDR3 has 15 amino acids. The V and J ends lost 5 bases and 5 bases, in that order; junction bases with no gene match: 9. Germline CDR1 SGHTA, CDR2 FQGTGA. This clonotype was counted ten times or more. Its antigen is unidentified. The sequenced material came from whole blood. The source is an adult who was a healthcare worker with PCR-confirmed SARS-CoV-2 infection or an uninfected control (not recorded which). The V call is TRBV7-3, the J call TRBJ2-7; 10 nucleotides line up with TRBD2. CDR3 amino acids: CASSNGLADPNEQYF. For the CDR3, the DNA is TGTGCCAGCAGCAACGGACTAGCGGATCCGAACGAGCAGTACTTC.